This TCR beta chain derives from a study of CD8+ T cells in alopecia areata. Study-wide background: Treated individuals took tofacitinib by mouth, 5 to 10 mg twice daily.

Sequencing used cDNA as its template, made by extracting RNA and reverse transcribing it. TCRdb's table, derived via immunoSEQ multiplex PCR, lists solely in-frame clones and lacks some. This sample has 210,000 or so clones, with more than 60% found just once. Regarding treatment: oral pan-JAK inhibitor, 5-10 mg twice daily. General study results and limits: Among the top 100, expanded CD8+ clones were significantly decreased by tofacitinib, as was scalp clonality.

Germline V gives CDR1 MGHDK, CDR2 SYGVNS. The CDR3 is made up of 12 amino acids. The V gene lost 1 base and the J gene lost 7 bases, with 2 bases spanning the gap. This clone was seen more than once but under ten times. Its antigen is not known. The sequence came from a human donor with alopecia areata. This specimen was CD4+ T cells sorted from blood, taken at roughly week 45, from a patient treated with tofacitinib. This chain links TRBV25-1 with TRBJ1-6; D call uncertain. The CDR3 loop reads CASSEWNSPLHF. DNA for the CDR3: TGTGCCAGCAGTGAATGGAATTCACCCCTCCACTTT.